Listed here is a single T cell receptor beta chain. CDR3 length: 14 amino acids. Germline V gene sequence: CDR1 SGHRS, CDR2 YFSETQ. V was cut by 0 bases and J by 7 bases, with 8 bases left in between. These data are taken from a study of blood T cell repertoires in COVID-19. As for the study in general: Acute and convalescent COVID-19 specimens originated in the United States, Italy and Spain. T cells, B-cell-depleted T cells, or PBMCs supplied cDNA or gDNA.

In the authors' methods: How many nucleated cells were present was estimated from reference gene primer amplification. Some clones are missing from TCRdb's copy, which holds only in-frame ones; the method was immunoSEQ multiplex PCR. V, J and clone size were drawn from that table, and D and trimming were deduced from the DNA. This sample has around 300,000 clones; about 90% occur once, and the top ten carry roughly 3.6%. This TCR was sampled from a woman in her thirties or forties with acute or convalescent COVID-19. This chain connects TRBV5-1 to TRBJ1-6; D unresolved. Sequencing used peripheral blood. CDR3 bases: TGCGCCAGCAGCTTGGTTCCCTTGAATTCACCCCTCCACTTT. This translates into CASSLVPLNSPLHF.